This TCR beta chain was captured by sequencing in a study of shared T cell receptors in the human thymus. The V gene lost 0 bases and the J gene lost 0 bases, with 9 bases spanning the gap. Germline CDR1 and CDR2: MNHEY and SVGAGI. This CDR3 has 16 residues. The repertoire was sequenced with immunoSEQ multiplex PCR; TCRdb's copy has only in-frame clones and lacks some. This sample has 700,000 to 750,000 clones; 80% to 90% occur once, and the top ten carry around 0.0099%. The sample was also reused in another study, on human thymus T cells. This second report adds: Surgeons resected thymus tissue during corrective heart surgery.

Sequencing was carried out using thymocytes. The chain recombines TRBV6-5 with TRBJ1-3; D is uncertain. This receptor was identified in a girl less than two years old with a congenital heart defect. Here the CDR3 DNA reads TGTGCCAGCAGTTACTCTCTGCGGAGCTCTGGAAACACCATATATTTT. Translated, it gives CASSYSLRSSGNTIYF.